This passage covers 2 T cell receptor beta chains from one sample sequenced in a study of blood T cell repertoires in COVID-19. Generated by immunoSEQ multiplex PCR, the TCRdb table keeps only in-frame clones and is missing some. The sample records roughly 250,000 clones, around 90% being singletons. The source material was PBMCs or T cells enriched from blood (not recorded which). These receptors were obtained from a woman between 25 and 40 years old with acute COVID-19.

The chain recombines TRBV25-1 with TRBJ1-2; TRBD1 matches 8 bases. CDR1 is MGHDK and CDR2 is SYGVNS in the germline V gene. Unmatched junction bases numbered 10, after V lost 6 bases and J lost 1 base. This CDR3 region has 16 residues. The CDR3 nucleotides are TGTGCCAGCAGAGGGGGACAGGATTGGTATAACTATGGCTACACCTTC. As protein: CASRGGQDWYNYGYTF.

The chain employs TRBV7-8 and TRBJ2-1; no clear D. The CDR3 spans 14 residues. Germline assignment: CDR1 SGHVS and CDR2 FQNEAQ. Trimming left V 5 bases short and J 8 bases short, with 16 bases between. The CDR3, as DNA: TGTGCCAGCAGCCGGAGCCTTGCGGCGGATGAGCAGTTCTTC. As protein: CASSRSLAADEQFF.